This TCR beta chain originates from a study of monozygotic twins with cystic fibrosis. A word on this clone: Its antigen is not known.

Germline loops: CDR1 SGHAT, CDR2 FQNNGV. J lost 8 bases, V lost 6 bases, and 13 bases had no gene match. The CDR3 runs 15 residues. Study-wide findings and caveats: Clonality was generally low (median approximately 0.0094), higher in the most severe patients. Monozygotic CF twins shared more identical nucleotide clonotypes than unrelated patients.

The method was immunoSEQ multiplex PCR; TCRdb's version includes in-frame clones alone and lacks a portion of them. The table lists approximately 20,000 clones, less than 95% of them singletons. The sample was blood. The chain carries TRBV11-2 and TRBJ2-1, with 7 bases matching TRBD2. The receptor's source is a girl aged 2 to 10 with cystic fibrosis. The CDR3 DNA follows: TGTGCCAGCAGGACCGGCGTCGGCGGGAGCCATGAGCAGTTCTTC. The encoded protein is CASRTGVGGSHEQFF.